Shown below are 32 T cell receptor beta chains from a single sample sequenced in a study of Tregs in tolerant kidney transplant recipients. The method was immunoSEQ multiplex PCR; TCRdb's version includes in-frame clones alone and lacks a portion of them. The data contain some 88,000 clones, more than 80% of them singletons. Input material: CD8+ T cells from blood. The receptors originated from a human donor in good health.

The chain joins TRBV9 to TRBJ2-3; D gene ambiguous. Germline-derived CDR1 and CDR2 are SGDLS and YYNGEE. Trimming removed 7 bases at V and 3 bases at J, with 15 bases between. The CDR3 runs to 14 residues. The CDR3 DNA is TGTGCCAGCGGCGGCGGCAGTTTTACAGATACGCAGTATTTT. It encodes CASGGGSFTDTQYF. The variable domain in full, completed from reference TRBV9 and TRBJ2-3, reads DSGVTQTPKHLITATGQRVTLRCSPRSGDLSVYWYQQSLDQGLQFLIQYYNGEERAKGNILERFSAQQFPDLHSELNLSSLELGDSALYFCASGGGSFTDTQYFGPGTRLTVL.

This chain's CDR3 is CASSQGGLAEDEQFF. The CDR3 bases are TGTGCCAGCAGCCAGGGGGGACTAGCGGAAGATGAGCAGTTCTTC. The J gene is TRBJ2-1, the V gene TRBV5-4, with TRBD2 matching over 11 bases. The germline V gene encodes CDR1 SGHNT and CDR2 YYREEE (reference sequence). V was pared by 4 bases and J by 8 bases, with 8 bases of the junction left unmatched. CDR3 length equals 15 residues.

The chain links TRBV29-1 to TRBJ2-7, with a possible D match to TRBD1 (6 bases). The CDR3 loop spans 12 amino acids. Trimming took 3 bases from V and 4 from J, leaving 10 bases between them. CDR1 SQVTM and CDR2 ANQGSEA come from the germline V gene. The CDR3 DNA follows: TGCAGCGTTGAGACTCAGGGGTACGAGCAGTACTTC. This sequence encodes CSVETQGYEQYF.

The CDR3 spells CSVLVAGLNTGELFF. In DNA form, the CDR3 reads TGCAGCGTTCTAGTAGCGGGGTTGAACACCGGGGAGCTGTTTTTT. V gene TRBV29-1 combines with J gene TRBJ2-2, with 8 bases matching TRBD2. The V gene end was trimmed by 5 bases and the J gene end by 1 base; junction bases not matched to a gene: 6. The CDR3 spans 15 residues. CDR1 and CDR2 (germline): SQVTM, ANQGSEA.

The rearrangement uses TRBV7-9 and TRBJ1-1, with D unresolved. This CDR3 contains 15 residues. The V end lost 5 bases, the J end lost 0 bases, and 13 bases lay between the germline ends. Per germline, CDR1 SEHNR and CDR2 FQNEAQ (reference sequence). The CDR3 here is CASSLKGLMNTEAFF. CDR3 in DNA: TGTGCCAGCAGCCTTAAGGGTCTTATGAACACTGAAGCTTTCTTT.

The V gene is TRBV5-8, the J gene TRBJ2-5, with D possibly called TRBD1 or TRBD2 (5 bases each). This CDR3 comprises 11 residues. The V end lost 3 bases, the J end lost 13 bases, and 13 bases lay between the germline ends. Germline CDR1 SGHTS, CDR2 YDEGEE. The CDR3 region is CASSYPGRRYF. The CDR3, as DNA: TGTGCCAGCAGCTATCCGGGACGGAGGTACTTC. The full variable domain, in which reference TRBV5-8 and TRBJ2-5 provide the parts outside the CDR3, is EAGVTQSPTHLIKTRGQQATLRCSPISGHTSVYWYQQALGLGLQFLLWYDEGEERNRGNFPPRFSGRQFPNYSSELNVNALELEDSALYLCASSYPGRRYFGPGTRLLVL.

CDR3: CASSGAKLGEQYF. The CDR3 nucleotides are TGTGCCAGCAGCGGTGCGAAGCTCGGGGAGCAGTACTTC. The chain joins TRBV7-9 to TRBJ2-7; D remains unclear. CDR3 length: 13 residues. Germline lookup yields CDR1 SEHNR and CDR2 FQNEAQ (reference sequence). Trimming left V 5 bases short and J 7 bases short, with 15 bases between.

The CDR3 here is CASSQDDRGSYGYTF. CDR3 DNA sequence: TGCGCCAGCAGCCAGGACGACAGGGGTAGCTATGGCTACACCTTC. The gene calls are TRBV4-1 and TRBJ1-2, with 8 bases identical to TRBD1. CDR3 length equals 15 residues. With 3 bases clipped from V and 4 bases from J, the junction kept 7 bases outside the gene matches. Germline CDR1 MGHRA, CDR2 YSYEKL.

The chain recombines TRBV7-8 with TRBJ2-3; TRBD1 agrees at 9 bases. Trimming cost V 5 bases and J 3 bases; bases outside gene matches: 6. The CDR3 runs 15 residues. Per the germline V gene, CDR1 is SGHVS and CDR2 is FQNEAQ. DNA of the CDR3: TGTGCCAGCAGCGCGGGGACAGGGTGGACAGATACGCAGTATTTT. Translated: CASSAGTGWTDTQYF.

This chain links TRBV5-6 with TRBJ2-7; 9 bases align to TRBD2. CDR3 length: 17 residues. CDR1 is SGHDT, CDR2 YYEEEE, per germline. Germline trimming cut 0 bases from V and 6 bases from J; bases unmatched to any gene: 13. In DNA form, the CDR3 reads TGTGCCAGCAGCTTGGCCGGTAGCGGGGGCCCATGGGGCGAGCAGTACTTC. Amino acid sequence: CASSLAGSGGPWGEQYF.

This chain uses TRBV14 with TRBJ2-1; no reliable D call. V dropped 4 bases and J dropped 1 base, with 8 bases sitting between them. The CDR3 is 14 residues long. Per germline, CDR1 SGHDN and CDR2 FVKESK. CDR3 coding DNA: TGTGCCAGCAGCCGTCAGAGATCCTACAATGAGCAGTTCTTC. It is translated as CASSRQRSYNEQFF.

V gene TRBV19 combines with J gene TRBJ1-4, with D maybe TRBD1 (5 bases). The germline CDR1 and CDR2 sequences are LNHDA and SQIVND (reference sequence). Trimming shortened V by 2 bases and J by 6 bases, and 7 bases separated the two germline ends. This CDR3 contains 13 residues. The CDR3 reads CASSISGDEKLFF. DNA of the CDR3: TGTGCCAGTAGTATATCGGGGGATGAAAAACTGTTTTTT. Combining the CDR3 with reference TRBV19 and TRBJ1-4 gives the whole variable domain DGGITQSPKYLFRKEGQNVTLSCEQNLNHDAMYWYRQDPGQGLRLIYYSQIVNDFQKGDIAEGYSVSREKKESFPLTVTSAQKNPTAFYLCASSISGDEKLFFGSGTQLSVL.

V gene TRBV11-2 combines with J gene TRBJ1-2; TRBD1 might be the D (6 bases). Germline V gene sequence: CDR1 SGHAT, CDR2 FQNNGV. V was pared by 0 bases and J by 8 bases, with 7 bases between. CDR3 length: 12 residues. The CDR3: CASSLDGTGYTF. CDR3 coding DNA: TGTGCCAGCAGCTTAGATGGGACAGGCTACACCTTC. Full variable domain (outside the CDR3, taken from reference TRBV11-2 and TRBJ1-2): EAGVAQSPRYKIIEKRQSVAFWCNPISGHATLYWYQQILGQGPKLLIQFQNNGVVDDSQLPKDRFSAERLKGVDSTLKIQPAKLEDSAVYLCASSLDGTGYTFGSGTRLTVV.

The rearrangement links TRBV6-5 to TRBJ1-2; a weak D match, TRBD1 (5 bases). CDR3 length: 14 amino acids. CDR1 is MNHEY, CDR2 SVGAGI, per germline. Here the CDR3 DNA reads TGTGCGACCGGGTTCAGGGAAGCTAACTATGGCTACACCTTC. It codes for CATGFREANYGYTF.

The chain uses TRBV19 and TRBJ1-1; 7 nucleotides agree with TRBD1. The length of the CDR3 is 15 residues. The V and J ends lost 5 bases and 4 bases, in that order; junction bases with no gene match: 10. Germline CDR1 and CDR2: LNHDA and SQIVND (reference sequence). In nucleotides, the CDR3 is TGTGCCAGTAGTTCCTCACAGGGGTACGGCACTGAAGCTTTCTTT. Translation gives CASSSSQGYGTEAFF.

The chain has TRBV10-2 and TRBJ1-2; weak D call: TRBD1 (5 bases). Germline values: CDR1 WSHSY, CDR2 SAAADI. This CDR3 spans 16 amino acids. Deletions cut 0 bases from V and 4 bases from J, with 15 bases between. The CDR3 protein is CASSESVRGRIYGYTF. CDR3 coding DNA: TGCGCCAGCAGTGAGTCGGTCCGGGGGAGGATCTATGGCTACACCTTC.

The chain employs TRBV15 and TRBJ2-3; 7 bases fit TRBD1. The germline gives CDR1 LNHNV, CDR2 YYDKDF (reference sequence). This CDR3 contains 16 residues. V gave up 1 base and J gave up 3 bases; unmatched junction bases: 7. The CDR3 is CATSRGQGLGTDTQYF. The CDR3 DNA is TGTGCCACCAGCAGAGGACAGGGTTTGGGGACAGATACGCAGTATTTT.

The chain has TRBV7-9 and TRBJ1-5, with D perhaps TRBD1 (5 bases). V lost 4 bases and J lost 5, with 15 bases in between. The CDR3 sequence is 15 residues long. Germline V gene lookup returns CDR1 SEHNR and CDR2 FQNEAQ (reference sequence). Written as DNA, the CDR3 is TGTGCCAGCAGCTCTAGTGGGGCGGGGGATCAGCCCCAGCATTTT. Amino acid sequence: CASSSSGAGDQPQHF.

The V and J genes are TRBV4-2 and TRBJ2-3; tentatively, D is TRBD1 or TRBD2 (5 bases each). Germline assignment: CDR1 LGHNA and CDR2 YNFKEQ. Trimming removed 0 bases at V and 3 bases at J, with 10 bases between. There are 15 residues in the CDR3. The CDR3 sequence: CASSQDGGSTDTQYF. For the CDR3, the DNA is TGTGCCAGCAGCCAAGATGGGGGTAGTACAGATACGCAGTATTTT.

The rearrangement links TRBV11-2 to TRBJ2-5; weak D call: TRBD2 (5 bases). Germline lookup yields CDR1 SGHAT and CDR2 FQNNGV. The CDR3 extends over 14 amino acids. Trimming stripped 1 base from V and 13 bases from J, with 19 bases between. CDR3 region: CASSLGRFYFHRYF. CDR3 bases: TGTGCCAGCAGCTTAGGGAGGTTCTATTTCCATCGGTACTTC. The full variable domain, completed using reference TRBV11-2 and TRBJ2-5, is EAGVAQSPRYKIIEKRQSVAFWCNPISGHATLYWYQQILGQGPKLLIQFQNNGVVDDSQLPKDRFSAERLKGVDSTLKIQPAKLEDSAVYLCASSLGRFYFHRYFGPGTRLLVL.

This clone was counted a single time. The V gene is TRBV6-1, the J gene TRBJ2-7; TRBD2 is a possible D gene (6 bases). Germline V CDR1 and CDR2: MNHNS, SASEGT. Trimming stripped 8 bases from V and 3 bases from J, with 17 bases between. The CDR3 totals 14 residues. Here the CDR3 DNA reads TGTGCCAGCGGTTGGGAGGCGTCGCACTACGAGCAGTACTTC. Its protein is CASGWEASHYEQYF.

The chain couples TRBV10-3 to TRBJ2-1; 10 nucleotides align to TRBD1. The V segment lost 6 bases and the J segment 4 bases; nucleotides outside the gene matches: 3. Germline CDR1 reads ENHRY; CDR2 reads SYGVKD. The CDR3 covers 14 residues. The CDR3 is CAISRDRGYNEQFF. The CDR3 DNA reads TGTGCCATCAGCCGGGACAGGGGATACAATGAGCAGTTCTTC.

This rearrangement joins TRBV7-9 to TRBJ2-1; no clear D gene. Germline CDR1 is SEHNR and CDR2 is FQNEAQ (reference sequence). V was shortened by 2 bases and J by 4 bases, with 9 bases between the two germline ends. This CDR3 contains 14 residues. CDR3 nucleotides: TGTGCCAGCAGCTTATTTAACGAGTACAATGAGCAGTTCTTC. It yields the protein CASSLFNEYNEQFF.

This clone has just one count. This chain connects TRBV14 to TRBJ2-1; 7 bases are a match to TRBD2. The CDR3 runs to 15 residues. V shed 6 bases and J 2 bases; nucleotides not matched to a gene: 7. Germline CDR1 reads SGHDN; CDR2 reads FVKESK. The chain's CDR3 is CASSQIAGAYNEQFF. The CDR3 DNA follows: TGTGCCAGCAGTCAAATCGCGGGGGCCTACAATGAGCAGTTCTTC.

The rearrangement joins TRBV14 to TRBJ1-1, with D perhaps TRBD1 (6 bases). Germline CDR1 SGHDN, CDR2 FVKESK. V lost 0 bases to trimming and J lost 3 bases, with 11 bases between them. This CDR3 is 15 amino acids long. The CDR3 region has the DNA TGTGCCAGCAGCCAAGAGGAGGAGGGGGACACTGAAGCTTTCTTT. Protein sequence: CASSQEEEGDTEAFF.

The chain employs TRBV6-5 and TRBJ2-1, with TRBD2 as a possible D gene (5 bases). The CDR3 runs to 12 residues. Germline V gene lookup returns CDR1 MNHEY and CDR2 SVGAGI. V gave up 3 bases and J gave up 8 bases, with 8 bases separating them. The CDR3 reads CASSYRGDEQFF. CDR3 nucleotide sequence: TGTGCCAGCAGTTATCGGGGTGATGAGCAGTTCTTC.

V is TRBV25-1 and J is TRBJ2-1; 8 bases are shared with TRBD2. The J segment lost 7 bases and the V segment lost 4 bases, leaving 3 bases of the junction unmatched. The germline gives CDR1 MGHDK, CDR2 SYGVNS. The length of the CDR3 is 13 residues. The chain's CDR3 is CASSAGGLNEQFF. The DNA of the CDR3 is TGTGCCAGCAGTGCGGGAGGGTTGAATGAGCAGTTCTTC. Full variable domain (rest looked up from reference TRBV25-1 and TRBJ2-1): EADIYQTPRYLVIGTGKKITLECSQTMGHDKMYWYQQDPGMELHLIHYSYGVNSTEKGDLSSESTVSRIRTEHFPLTLESARPSHTSQYLCASSAGGLNEQFFGPGTRLTVL.

The chain employs TRBV6-6 and TRBJ2-2; 7 bases are shared with TRBD1. CDR3 length: 14 residues. The germline V gene has CDR1 MNHNY and CDR2 SVGAGI (reference sequence). After removal of 4 bases from V and 3 bases from J, the junction contained 2 bases not matched to a gene. CDR3: CASSLTGDTGELFF. The CDR3 region has the DNA TGTGCCAGCAGTTTAACAGGGGACACCGGGGAGCTGTTTTTT.

This clone is a singleton in its sample. This chain uses TRBV9 with TRBJ2-5, with D perhaps TRBD1 (6 bases). Trimming took 3 bases from V and 4 from J, leaving 10 bases between them. Germline CDR1 is SGDLS and CDR2 is YYNGEE. The CDR3 extends over 13 amino acids. CDR3 in amino acids: CASSGAGVETQYF. The CDR3 DNA follows: TGTGCCAGCAGCGGGGCAGGGGTAGAGACCCAGTACTTC. The whole variable domain, filled in from reference TRBV9 and TRBJ2-5, reads DSGVTQTPKHLITATGQRVTLRCSPRSGDLSVYWYQQSLDQGLQFLIQYYNGEERAKGNILERFSAQQFPDLHSELNLSSLELGDSALYFCASSGAGVETQYFGPGTRLLVL.

This chain connects TRBV19 to TRBJ1-6, with 8 bases lining up with TRBD1. Germline lookup yields CDR1 LNHDA and CDR2 SQIVND (reference sequence). The CDR3 is 15 amino acids. The trim removed 5 bases at V and 9 bases at J, leaving 9 bases unmatched. CDR3 region: CASSGGTGHTSPLHF. The CDR3 nucleotides are TGTGCCAGTAGTGGTGGGACAGGCCATACTTCACCCCTCCACTTT.

The V call is TRBV14, the J call TRBJ1-2; 7 bases are a match to TRBD1. J gave up 5 bases and V 0 bases, and 12 bases lay outside the gene matches. The CDR3 extends over 17 amino acids. CDR1 and CDR2 (germline): SGHDN, FVKESK. CDR3 sequence reads: CASSQDRGPSGAYGYTF. The CDR3 region has the DNA TGTGCCAGCAGCCAAGATAGGGGGCCATCAGGGGCGTATGGCTACACCTTC.

This sequence joins TRBV9 and TRBJ1-2; D uncertain. Trimming took off 7 bases at V and 6 bases at J, with 10 bases between the two ends. Germline CDR1 SGDLS, CDR2 YYNGEE. This CDR3 region has 11 residues. The CDR3 bases are TGTGCCAGCGAGGACGTCGATGGCTACACCTTC. Its translation: CASEDVDGYTF. The complete variable domain, with remaining parts taken from reference TRBV9 and TRBJ1-2, reads DSGVTQTPKHLITATGQRVTLRCSPRSGDLSVYWYQQSLDQGLQFLIQYYNGEERAKGNILERFSAQQFPDLHSELNLSSLELGDSALYFCASEDVDGYTFGSGTRLTVV.